This T cell receptor (beta chain) derives from a study of cytomegalovirus exposure and HLA in healthy donors. Study-level results: Indistinguishable V segments, including TRBV6-2 and TRBV6-3, were excluded. An analysis was carried out at a later point. It showed that HLA-associated TCR beta chains were more clonally expanded than equally common non-associated chains.

To note about this clone: Its antigen is unidentified.

The CDR3 covers 15 residues. V gave up 5 bases and J gave up 2 bases; unmatched junction bases: 5. The germline gives CDR1 SGHDT, CDR2 YYEEEE. Use of 60 Vbeta and 13 Jbeta primers characterized the PCR. Profiled with immunoSEQ multiplex PCR; TCRdb holds only in-frame clones, not every one. The sample has over 200,000 clones, roughly 82% seen once; the top ten hold 5% to 6.5%. The receptor was isolated from a woman aged 40 to 50 in good health and CMV-seropositive. V is TRBV5-6 and J is TRBJ2-3; 10 positions agree with TRBD2. Input material: PBMCs. The DNA for the CDR3 is TGTGCCAGCAGGGTGAGCGGGGGGGCCACAGATACGCAGTATTTT. Its translation: CASRVSGGATDTQYF.